One and the same sample provided the 23 T cell receptor beta chains below, sequenced in a study of Ad26.COV2.S vaccination and SARS-CoV-2 variants. Treatment in this sample: approximately 18 received Ad26.COV2.S at low or high dose, single or two shots; 5 received placebo; per-sample allocation not given. Day 63 after the first vaccine or placebo injection was the time point for sampling. Libraries were prepared by immunoSEQ multiplex PCR; TCRdb keeps only in-frame clonotypes and omits some of them. The sample lists about 680,000 clones, roughly 90% occurring once. This specimen was peripheral blood, taken in a trial of Ad26.COV2.S vaccine versus placebo. These receptors originate from a person between 18 and 59 years old who received the Ad26.COV2.S COVID-19 vaccine or a placebo.

The V and J genes are TRBV10-3 and TRBJ1-4; TRBD1 agrees at 7 bases. V shed 1 base and J 8 bases; nucleotides not matched to a gene: 7. Germline V gene lookup returns CDR1 ENHRY and CDR2 SYGVKD. The CDR3 loop spans 15 amino acids. CDR3 residues: CAISELGQIGEKLFF. The CDR3 nucleotides read TGTGCCATCAGTGAGTTGGGACAGATTGGGGAAAAACTGTTTTTT.

The J gene is TRBJ1-1, the V gene TRBV11-2; tentative D call: TRBD1 (5 bases). V gave up 5 bases and J gave up 4 bases, with 17 bases separating them. Germline CDR1 and CDR2: SGHAT and FQNNGV. This CDR3 comprises 15 residues. The CDR3 DNA follows: TGTGCCAGCAGCCTGGGACGGGATGCGGGCACTGAAGCTTTCTTT. It yields the protein CASSLGRDAGTEAFF.

The chain uses TRBV7-9 and TRBJ1-1, with D possibly matching TRBD1 (6 bases). The CDR3 extends over 14 amino acids. Trimming pared 5 bases from V and 0 bases from J, leaving 10 bases between. In germline, CDR1 is SEHNR, CDR2 FQNEAQ (reference sequence). CDR3 in amino acids: CASSRTGLNTEAFF. CDR3 DNA: TGTGCCAGCAGCAGAACAGGGTTGAACACTGAAGCTTTCTTT.

This chain links TRBV11-2 with TRBJ1-1; 10 bases are shared with TRBD1. Germline V gene data show CDR1 as SGHAT and CDR2 as FQNNGV. V shed 5 bases, J shed 1 base, and the junction held 4 bases outside the gene matches. CDR3 length: 15 amino acids. The CDR3 loop is CASSPRDRGNTEAFF. The CDR3 region has the DNA TGTGCCAGCAGCCCGAGGGACAGGGGGAACACTGAAGCTTTCTTT.

This chain joins TRBV19 and TRBJ2-1, with 10 bases fitting TRBD1. J gave up 9 bases and V 3 bases, and 2 bases lay outside the gene matches. The germline gives CDR1 LNHDA, CDR2 SQIVND (reference sequence). This CDR3 has 13 amino acids. CDR3 in DNA: TGTGCCAGTAGTATGAGACAGGGGGCTGAGCAGTTCTTC. Its protein is CASSMRQGAEQFF.

The chain links TRBV7-2 to TRBJ2-3, with 9 bases identical to TRBD2. Germline V gene data show CDR1 as SGHTA and CDR2 as FQGNSA. The ends lost 2 bases at V and 0 bases at J; junction bases unmatched: 6. This CDR3 is built from 17 residues. CDR3 sequence reads: CASSLKSGGPSTDTQYF. The CDR3 DNA reads TGTGCCAGCAGCTTAAAAAGCGGGGGGCCTAGCACAGATACGCAGTATTTT.

V usage is TRBV2 and J usage is TRBJ2-3; 7 bases are shared with TRBD2. Germline V gene data show CDR1 as SNHLY and CDR2 as FYNNEI. The ends lost 7 bases at V and 0 bases at J; junction bases unmatched: 4. This CDR3 has 14 amino acids. CDR3 protein: CASNPGLSTDTQYF. DNA for the CDR3: TGTGCCAGCAACCCGGGACTAAGCACAGATACGCAGTATTTT.

The genes are TRBV10-3 and TRBJ2-3; the D gene could be TRBD1 or TRBD2 (7 bases each). V lost 6 bases and J 3 bases, leaving 19 bases between the germline ends. The CDR3 contains 16 residues. Germline CDR1 is ENHRY and CDR2 is SYGVKD. This CDR3 reads CAISDPQGRETDTQYF. The CDR3 nucleotides read TGTGCCATCAGCGACCCACAGGGGAGGGAAACAGATACGCAGTATTTT.

Only a few counts were recorded for this clone. The genes are TRBV19 and TRBJ1-5; D gene uncertain. The CDR3 spans 14 residues. Trimming took 0 bases from V and 5 from J, leaving 8 bases between them. From germline, CDR1 is LNHDA and CDR2 SQIVND (reference sequence). CDR3 DNA: TGTGCCAGTAGTATAGACTCCAGGCATCAGCCCCAGCATTTT. This codes for CASSIDSRHQPQHF.

This chain links TRBV7-3 with TRBJ2-1; possibly TRBD1 for D (7 bases). CDR1 and CDR2 from the germline V gene are SGHTA and FQGTGA. The V end was cut by 5 bases, the J end by 6 bases, with 11 bases between. This CDR3 region has 13 residues. This CDR3 reads CASSPQGGNEQFF. CDR3 bases: TGTGCCAGCAGCCCCCAGGGGGGCAATGAGCAGTTCTTC.

The V and J genes are TRBV19 and TRBJ2-5, with D possibly being TRBD2 (5 bases). The CDR3 has 16 amino acids. Germline CDR1 LNHDA, CDR2 SQIVND (reference sequence). Trimming shortened V by 0 bases and J by 2 bases, and 13 bases separated the two germline ends. CDR3 in DNA: TGTGCCAGTAGTATAGATCTGAGGGCCCAACAAGAGACCCAGTACTTC. It encodes CASSIDLRAQQETQYF.

The CDR3 nucleotides are TGTGCCAGCAGCCCCCTCGGGAATGAGCAGTTCTTC. Translating it yields CASSPLGNEQFF. V is TRBV7-8 and J is TRBJ2-1, with no clear D. V lost 5 bases, J lost 7 bases, and 9 bases lay in between. The CDR3 sequence is 12 residues long. CDR1 SGHVS and CDR2 FQNEAQ come from the germline V gene.

J is TRBJ2-1 and V is TRBV3-1 (or the pseudogene TRBV3-2); the D gene is possibly TRBD1 (7 bases). The CDR3 runs to 14 residues. The V gene lost 5 bases and the J gene lost 5 bases, with 13 bases spanning the gap. CDR1 and CDR2 (germline): LGHDT, YNNKEL (reference sequence). CDR3 coding DNA: TGTGCCAGCAGCACCAGGGGGGCAGACAATGAGCAGTTCTTC. Translation: CASSTRGADNEQFF.

This clone was seen only a few times. This chain joins TRBV30 and TRBJ2-7; TRBD1 agrees at 9 bases. The V segment lost 5 bases and the J segment 0 bases; nucleotides outside the gene matches: 2. This CDR3 region has 13 residues. Germline CDR1 GTSNPN, CDR2 SVGIG (reference sequence). CDR3 in amino acids: CAWGQGFSYEQYF. Here the CDR3 DNA reads TGTGCCTGGGGACAGGGGTTCTCCTACGAGCAGTACTTC.

The chain employs TRBV19 and TRBJ2-2; D is unresolved. Trimming stripped 6 bases from V and 4 bases from J, with 9 bases between. The germline V gene encodes CDR1 LNHDA and CDR2 SQIVND (reference sequence). The CDR3 runs to 13 residues. The CDR3 spells CASRATFTGELFF. Written as DNA, the CDR3 is TGTGCCAGTAGGGCTACCTTCACCGGGGAGCTGTTTTTT.

The chain couples TRBV12-3 or TRBV12-4 to TRBJ1-2; D not certain. Trimming pared 4 bases from V and 3 bases from J, leaving 9 bases between. The CDR3 extends over 13 amino acids. CDR3 residues: CASSSSWDYGYTF. In DNA form, the CDR3 reads TGTGCCAGCAGTTCATCTTGGGACTATGGCTACACCTTC.

Only a few counts were recorded for this clone. This sequence joins TRBV5-4 and TRBJ1-6; TRBD1 might be the D (5 bases). Germline V CDR1 and CDR2: SGHNT, YYREEE (reference sequence). V was shortened by 3 bases and J by 10 bases, with 11 bases between the two germline ends. CDR3 length equals 13 residues. The CDR3 DNA reads TGTGCCAGCAGCTCTTCCCCAGGGTCACCCCTCCACTTT. Translating gives CASSSSPGSPLHF.

J is TRBJ2-5 and V is TRBV7-9, with 9 bases aligning to TRBD2. The J segment lost 1 base and the V segment lost 0 bases, leaving 6 bases of the junction unmatched. CDR3 size: 17 residues. Germline assignment: CDR1 SEHNR and CDR2 FQNEAQ (reference sequence). The CDR3 sequence: CASSLAPASGAQETQYF. In DNA form, the CDR3 reads TGTGCCAGCAGCTTAGCGCCGGCTAGCGGGGCCCAAGAGACCCAGTACTTC.

V usage is TRBV7-9 and J usage is TRBJ2-1; 10 bases map to TRBD2. Germline trimming cut 6 bases from V and 4 bases from J; bases unmatched to any gene: 12. The CDR3 sequence is 17 residues long. The germline V gene encodes CDR1 SEHNR and CDR2 FQNEAQ (reference sequence). CDR3 DNA sequence: TGTGCCAGCAGGCACCACTTAGCGGGGGGAACATACAATGAGCAGTTCTTC. This encodes CASRHHLAGGTYNEQFF.

The chain couples TRBV6-2 or TRBV6-3 to TRBJ2-7, with D possibly being TRBD1 (5 bases). Trimming cost V 5 bases and J 3 bases, with 14 bases left between them. Germline V CDR1 and CDR2: MNHEY, SVGEGT. The CDR3 length is 14 residues. CDR3 amino acids: CASSLGQGFYEQYF. For the CDR3, the DNA is TGTGCCAGCAGTCTCGGCCAGGGCTTCTACGAGCAGTACTTC.

The rearrangement joins TRBV25-1 to TRBJ2-1; tentatively, D is TRBD2 (6 bases). The germline CDR1 and CDR2 sequences are MGHDK and SYGVNS. With 2 bases removed from V and 3 bases from J, the gap between germline ends came to 20 bases. The CDR3 has 18 residues. The CDR3 coding sequence is TGTGCCAGCAGTGAAGACCTGGGGGGATCTGGGTACTACAATGAGCAGTTCTTC. It codes for CASSEDLGGSGYYNEQFF.

The rearrangement links TRBV6-5 to TRBJ1-6; no clear D gene. The V end was cut by 6 bases, the J end by 9 bases, with 12 bases between. Germline V gene lookup returns CDR1 MNHEY and CDR2 SVGAGI. The length of the CDR3 is 13 residues. CDR3 coding DNA: TGTGCCAGCAGCCCAAGTTGGAGTTCACCCCTCCACTTT. It specifies CASSPSWSSPLHF.

This chain links TRBV7-8 with TRBJ2-2; weak D call: TRBD2 (5 bases). V lost 5 bases and J 3 bases, leaving 10 bases between the germline ends. Germline V gene data show CDR1 as SGHVS and CDR2 as FQNEAQ. The CDR3 spans 14 residues. The CDR3 is CASSQSGYTGELFF. The CDR3 DNA is TGTGCCAGCAGCCAAAGCGGTTACACCGGGGAGCTGTTTTTT.